The clone carrying this T cell receptor beta chain was found a few times. This sample was included in a study of blood T cells in healthy people across ages. Isolated PBMCs totaled at least 7 million in each sample. Through a sample-barcoded 5' primer and a J-beta primer mix, a second PCR was run for roughly 6 to 11 cycles. Each TCR beta cDNA got a 12-nucleotide random molecular identifier. In TCRdb, the 5' RACE reads were re-called with MiXCR into one record per CDR3 protein. The sample has about 1.4 million distinct CDR3 sequences; approximately 59% are singletons. Sequencing used blood. The source is a man between 18 and 29 years old in good health.

CDR3 residues: CASSVAISSPLAGPYNEQFF. The CDR3 DNA reads TGTGCCAGCAGCGTAGCTATATCTTCCCCTCTAGCGGGACCCTACAATGAGCAGTTCTTC. The chain employs TRBV9 and TRBJ2-1; TRBD2 aligns across 9 bases. The V gene's germline CDR1 is SGDLS and CDR2 YYNGEE. The J segment lost 2 bases and the V segment lost 0 bases, leaving 15 bases of the junction unmatched. CDR3 length: 20 amino acids.